This TCR beta chain was identified in a study of identical twins. The ends lost 8 bases at V and 5 bases at J; junction bases unmatched: 10. The CDR3 is made up of 14 amino acids. Healthy Caucasians alone served as donors. Each cDNA held unique molecular identifiers, and template switching gave it a universal primer site. TCRdb re-called the 5' RACE reads through MiXCR, storing one row per CDR3 protein. Among about 520,000 distinct CDR3 sequences listed, roughly a fifth were seen once. These same data were also listed under a study on T cells expressing NK-cell markers. This second report adds: According to the study, TCR beta repertoires originated from sorted CD3+CD56+NKG2C+, CD3+CD56+NKG2C- and CD3+CD56-NKG2C+ T cells. No clear determination of HCMV specificity was made for expanded NKG2C+ T cell clones.

The sample taken for sequencing was CD4+ T cells sorted from blood. This sequence joins TRBV12-3 or TRBV12-4 and TRBJ2-5, with TRBD2 matching 8 bases. This TCR was recovered from a woman between 18 and 29 years old in good health. The CDR3 DNA follows: TGTGCCAGCGCCCGGTCGGGGGGGGGTGAGACCCAGTACTTC. Translated, it gives CASARSGGGETQYF.